The 27 T cell receptor beta chains presented below share a single source sample, sequenced in a study of beta chain features in type 1 diabetes. Expressed TCRB transcripts were sequenced because the entire RNA isolate underwent reverse transcription. Sequencing was performed with immunoSEQ multiplex PCR; in TCRdb, only in-frame clones are kept and a portion is missing. This table holds about 160,000 clones, approximately 9.9% found once. Sequenced material: central memory CD4+ T cells from blood. The source of these receptors is a woman aged 18-35 years in good health.

This clone has more than one count but fewer than ten. This chain links TRBV5-1 with TRBJ2-3; D is perhaps TRBD2 (5 bases). V lost 0 bases to trimming and J lost 0 bases, with 11 bases between them. Germline V gives CDR1 SGHRS, CDR2 YFSETQ. This CDR3 comprises 16 residues. Here the CDR3 DNA reads TGCGCCAGCAGCTTGGCCCGCCCTAGCAGCACAGATACGCAGTATTTT. Its protein product is CASSLARPSSTDTQYF.

A few counts support this clone. This chain connects TRBV5-1 to TRBJ2-7; 9 bases line up with TRBD1. Trimming took 4 bases from V and 1 from J; bases not matched to a gene: 6. CDR3 size: 15 residues. Germline assignment: CDR1 SGHRS and CDR2 YFSETQ. The CDR3 nucleotides are TGCGCCAGCAGCCCGGGGACAGGGTCATCCTACGAGCAGTACTTC. This encodes CASSPGTGSSYEQYF.

This clone was detected a few times. The chain couples TRBV27 to TRBJ1-4; TRBD1 agrees at 8 bases. The germline CDR1 and CDR2 sequences are MNHEY and SMNVEV (reference sequence). With 5 bases clipped from V and 5 bases from J, the junction kept 4 bases outside the gene matches. The CDR3 consists of 14 residues. The CDR3 here is CASSGTGVNEKLFF. CDR3 coding DNA: TGTGCCAGCAGTGGGACAGGAGTAAATGAAAAACTGTTTTTT.

This clone has a handful of counts. The chain joins TRBV5-6 to TRBJ2-5; TRBD2 aligns across 11 bases. Germline lookup yields CDR1 SGHDT and CDR2 YYEEEE. V lost 4 bases, J lost 3 bases, and 8 bases stayed unmatched. This CDR3 is built from 16 residues. CDR3 bases: TGTGCCAGCAGCCGTGATAGCGGGGGGGCCGAAGAGACCCAGTACTTC. Translating gives CASSRDSGGAEETQYF.

V gene TRBV2 combines with J gene TRBJ1-5, with 7 bases that match TRBD1. The junction had 9 bases not matched to a gene; V was cut back by 7 bases and J by 0 bases. The CDR3 totals 16 residues. The V gene's germline CDR1 is SNHLY and CDR2 FYNNEI. The CDR3 is CASKIGQGVSNQPQHF. CDR3 in DNA: TGTGCCAGCAAAATCGGGCAGGGGGTTAGCAATCAGCCCCAGCATTTT.

The chain uses TRBV30 and TRBJ1-6; tentatively, D is TRBD1 (5 bases). The CDR3 length is 15 residues. Germline CDR1 and CDR2: GTSNPN and SVGIG (reference sequence). V was trimmed by 3 bases and J by 0 bases, leaving 9 bases between them. Here the CDR3 reads CAWSGGSSYNSPLHF. The CDR3 nucleotides read TGTGCCTGGAGCGGGGGGAGCTCCTATAATTCACCCCTCCACTTT.

This clone has a handful of counts. V usage is TRBV5-1 and J usage is TRBJ2-7; 7 nucleotides agree with TRBD1. The CDR3 runs to 13 residues. The V gene end was trimmed by 5 bases and the J gene end by 1 base; junction bases not matched to a gene: 3. CDR1 is SGHRS, CDR2 YFSETQ, per germline. The CDR3 nucleotides read TGCGCCAGCAGTTTACAGGGGTCCTACGAGCAGTACTTC. As protein: CASSLQGSYEQYF.

J is TRBJ2-1 and V is TRBV5-6; TRBD2 matches at 10 bases. The germline CDR1 and CDR2 sequences are SGHDT and YYEEEE. CDR3 length: 15 residues. J was trimmed by 4 bases and V by 0 bases; bases with no gene match: 1. This CDR3 is CASSLASGGYNEQFF. CDR3 DNA sequence: TGTGCCAGCAGCTTGGCTAGCGGGGGATACAATGAGCAGTTCTTC.

This chain joins TRBV30 and TRBJ2-3, with TRBD2 matching 12 bases. This CDR3 is built from 15 residues. CDR1 is GTSNPN and CDR2 is SVGIG in the germline V gene (reference sequence). V lost 3 bases, J lost 7 bases, and 8 bases stayed unmatched. DNA for the CDR3: TGTGCCTGGAGGGGTAAAGGACTAGCGGGAAATACGCAGTATTTT. Translation: CAWRGKGLAGNTQYF. Variable domain in full (rest from reference TRBV30 and TRBJ2-3): SQTIHQWPATLVQPVGSPLSLECTVEGTSNPNLYWYRQAAGRGLQLLFYSVGIGQISSEVPQNLSASRPQDRQFILSSKKLLLSDSGFYLCAWRGKGLAGNTQYFGPGTRLTVL.

The chain carries TRBV19 and TRBJ1-2; D not resolved. Germline lookup yields CDR1 LNHDA and CDR2 SQIVND (reference sequence). Between the trimmed V and J ends, which lost 7 bases and 7 bases, there was a span of 25 bases. This CDR3 region has 16 residues. The CDR3 here is CASTKAGVGPAGGYTF. The DNA for the CDR3 is TGTGCCAGTACCAAGGCTGGCGTCGGACCGGCGGGTGGCTACACCTTC.

The V call is TRBV30, the J call TRBJ2-3, with 9 bases matching TRBD1. This CDR3 has 13 amino acids. Germline V gene lookup returns CDR1 GTSNPN and CDR2 SVGIG (reference sequence). V shed 5 bases and J 6 bases; nucleotides not matched to a gene: 6. The CDR3 nucleotides read TGTGCCTGGTCACAGGGGGCTGGGGATACGCAGTATTTT. Its translation is CAWSQGAGDTQYF. The whole variable domain, filled in from reference TRBV30 and TRBJ2-3, reads SQTIHQWPATLVQPVGSPLSLECTVEGTSNPNLYWYRQAAGRGLQLLFYSVGIGQISSEVPQNLSASRPQDRQFILSSKKLLLSDSGFYLCAWSQGAGDTQYFGPGTRLTVL.

The chain uses TRBV4-1 and TRBJ1-2, with D possibly TRBD1 on 5 matching bases. Germline loops: CDR1 MGHRA, CDR2 YSYEKL. Trimming left V 4 bases short and J 4 bases short, with 16 bases between. This CDR3 comprises 15 residues. The CDR3 region has the DNA TGCGCCAGCAGCCGCCCGACAGAACCGGTCTATGGCTACACCTTC. Its translation is CASSRPTEPVYGYTF.

This clone showed up just a few times. The rearrangement joins TRBV6-5 to TRBJ1-2; 10 positions agree with TRBD1. The V gene end was trimmed by 0 bases and the J gene end by 5 bases; junction bases not matched to a gene: 3. CDR3 length equals 15 residues. The germline CDR1 and CDR2 sequences are MNHEY and SVGAGI. CDR3 protein: CASSYSEGQGYGYTF. Written as DNA, the CDR3 is TGTGCCAGCAGTTACTCGGAGGGACAGGGGTATGGCTACACCTTC.

The chain recombines TRBV18 with TRBJ2-5, with 8 bases fitting TRBD1. This CDR3 is 19 amino acids long. Germline V gene sequence: CDR1 KGHSH, CDR2 LQKENI. V was clipped by 5 bases and J by 3 bases; unmatched bases: 20. CDR3 amino acids: CASSSDILYGTGKKETQYF. CDR3 nucleotides: TGTGCCAGCTCATCCGATATCCTATACGGGACAGGCAAGAAAGAGACCCAGTACTTC. The full variable domain, completed using reference TRBV18 and TRBJ2-5, is NAGVMQNPRHLVRRRGQEARLRCSPMKGHSHVYWYRQLPEEGLKFMVYLQKENIIDESGMPKERFSAEFPKEGPSILRIQQVVRGDSAAYFCASSSDILYGTGKKETQYFGPGTRLLVL.

This clone was picked up a small number of times. The chain is built from TRBV7-2 and TRBJ2-1, with 9 bases matching TRBD2. After removal of 6 bases from V and 9 bases from J, the junction contained 9 bases not matched to a gene. The CDR3 is 14 amino acids. Germline CDR1 reads SGHTA; CDR2 reads FQGNSA. CDR3 bases: TGTGCCAGCAGGGGCGGGGGTAGCGGGGGTGAGCAGTTCTTC. It encodes CASRGGGSGGEQFF.

This clone showed up just a few times. This sample includes further DNA sequences coding for the same CDR3. CDR3 DNA: TGTGCCAGTAGTATAATCTCCTCTGGGGCCAACGTCCTGACTTTC. Protein: CASSIISSGANVLTF. The rearrangement links TRBV19 to TRBJ2-6; D gene uncertain. This CDR3 comprises 15 residues. Germline assignment: CDR1 LNHDA and CDR2 SQIVND (reference sequence). Deletions cut 2 bases from V and 0 bases from J, with 5 bases between.

The gene calls are TRBV25-1 and TRBJ2-2; 7 bases are shared with TRBD1. With V trimmed by 5 bases and J by 4 bases, 4 bases remained unmatched. This CDR3 has 14 amino acids. Germline lookup yields CDR1 MGHDK and CDR2 SYGVNS. DNA for the CDR3: TGTGCCAGCAGTCTCGGGACAGTCACCGGGGAGCTGTTTTTT. Its translation: CASSLGTVTGELFF.

The chain links TRBV7-8 to TRBJ1-1; tentative D call: TRBD1 (5 bases). CDR3 length: 13 residues. The V and J ends lost 4 bases and 1 base respectively, with 7 bases between them. Germline CDR1 SGHVS, CDR2 FQNEAQ. CDR3 sequence (DNA): TGTGCCAGCAGCTCGGGGGGGAACACTGAAGCTTTCTTT. Protein sequence: CASSSGGNTEAFF.

V usage is TRBV7-2 and J usage is TRBJ2-3, with D possibly matching TRBD2 (7 bases). Germline V gene sequence: CDR1 SGHTA, CDR2 FQGNSA. Trimming stripped 1 base from V and 0 bases from J, with 17 bases between. This CDR3 is built from 18 residues. Here the CDR3 reads CASSLDRRGGGSTDTQYF. The CDR3 region has the DNA TGTGCCAGCAGCTTAGACCGGAGGGGGGGCGGAAGCACAGATACGCAGTATTTT.

This clone turned up a few times. The chain joins TRBV27 to TRBJ2-7; TRBD1 agrees at 8 bases. Trimming took 8 bases from V and 5 from J; bases not matched to a gene: 14. This CDR3 contains 15 residues. Germline CDR1 is MNHEY and CDR2 is SMNVEV (reference sequence). CDR3 nucleotide sequence: TGTGCCAGCTCGGCCCCAGGACAGGGCAGCCACGAGCAGTACTTC. Protein: CASSAPGQGSHEQYF.

This clone was counted only a few times. This chain joins TRBV4-2 and TRBJ1-1; maybe TRBD1 (5 bases). The CDR3 loop spans 17 amino acids. Germline assignment: CDR1 LGHNA and CDR2 YNFKEQ. V was trimmed by 0 bases and J by 4 bases, leaving 18 bases between them. CDR3 sequence (DNA): TGTGCCAGCAGCCAAGATCCCTTTAGTGGGGGGAGCACTGAAGCTTTCTTT. Translating gives CASSQDPFSGGSTEAFF.

This chain uses TRBV5-1 with TRBJ1-2; 7 bases agree with TRBD1. The CDR3 contains 15 residues. V dropped 0 bases and J dropped 1; count of bases not matched to a gene: 3. Germline V lookup: CDR1 SGHRS, CDR2 YFSETQ. CDR3 DNA: TGCGCCAGCAGCTTGGGGGACAGTGATAACTATGGCTACACCTTC. As protein: CASSLGDSDNYGYTF.

The rearrangement uses TRBV2 and TRBJ1-4, with 8 bases aligning to TRBD1. V gave up 4 bases and J gave up 8 bases; unmatched junction bases: 9. Per germline, CDR1 SNHLY and CDR2 FYNNEI. The CDR3 is made up of 15 amino acids. In DNA, the CDR3 is TGTGCCAGCAGTGGAAGAGGCAGGGGGCGAGAAAAACTGTTTTTT. This codes for CASSGRGRGREKLFF.

V is TRBV7-2 and J is TRBJ2-5, with a possible D match to TRBD2 (6 bases). The CDR3 consists of 17 residues. Germline values: CDR1 SGHTA, CDR2 FQGNSA. The ends were cut back, 5 bases at V and 5 bases at J, with 24 bases in the middle. The CDR3 here is CASSQVTPWGGGETQYF. The CDR3 bases are TGTGCCAGCAGCCAAGTCACCCCCTGGGGAGGTGGGGAGACCCAGTACTTC.

This clone was counted only a few times. The chain uses TRBV27 and TRBJ2-7, with TRBD1 matching over 8 bases. The CDR3 consists of 14 residues. The germline gives CDR1 MNHEY, CDR2 SMNVEV (reference sequence). The J segment lost 2 bases and the V segment lost 8 bases, leaving 8 bases of the junction unmatched. Here the CDR3 reads CASLGQGPTYEQYF. The CDR3 coding sequence is TGTGCCAGCTTAGGACAGGGCCCGACCTACGAGCAGTACTTC.

This clone has only a few counts. This sequence joins TRBV4-3 and TRBJ2-1; D might be TRBD2 (6 bases). V lost 0 bases and J lost 8, with 20 bases in between. This CDR3 contains 17 residues. The germline V gene encodes CDR1 LGHNA and CDR2 YSLEER. The CDR3 is CASSQDRGGENVYEQFF. The CDR3 DNA is TGCGCCAGCAGCCAAGATCGCGGCGGGGAGAATGTCTATGAGCAGTTCTTC.

This clone was counted between two and nine times. The V and J genes are TRBV5-1 and TRBJ2-2; weak D call: TRBD1 (5 bases). CDR3 size: 15 residues. CDR1 and CDR2 (germline): SGHRS, YFSETQ. Between the trimmed V and J ends, which lost 0 bases and 0 bases, there was a span of 6 bases. The CDR3 region is CASSLGTTNTGELFF. The CDR3 DNA reads TGCGCCAGCAGCTTGGGGACAACGAACACCGGGGAGCTGTTTTTT.